Reported below is one TCR beta chain. Generated by immunoSEQ multiplex PCR, the TCRdb table keeps only in-frame clones and is missing some. Here the sample spans 250,000 or so clones, roughly four fifths being singletons. This entry comes from a study of blood T cell repertoires in COVID-19. Study-wide context: Both acute and convalescent COVID-19 samples were obtained from the United States, Italy and Spain. PBMCs, B-cell-depleted T cells, or T cells were the source of the cDNA or gDNA that made up the material.

Material: peripheral blood. The clonotype was recovered from a man in his fifties with acute or convalescent COVID-19.

The CDR3 reads CASSLGYRGSYEQYF. The CDR3 DNA reads TGTGCCAGCAGCTTGGGATACAGGGGATCCTACGAGCAGTACTTC. The chain recombines TRBV5-5 with TRBJ2-7, with TRBD1 matching over 7 bases. Germline CDR1 and CDR2: SGHKS and YYEKEE (reference sequence). CDR3 length equals 15 residues. The V gene end was trimmed by 0 bases and the J gene end by 1 base; junction bases not matched to a gene: 4.